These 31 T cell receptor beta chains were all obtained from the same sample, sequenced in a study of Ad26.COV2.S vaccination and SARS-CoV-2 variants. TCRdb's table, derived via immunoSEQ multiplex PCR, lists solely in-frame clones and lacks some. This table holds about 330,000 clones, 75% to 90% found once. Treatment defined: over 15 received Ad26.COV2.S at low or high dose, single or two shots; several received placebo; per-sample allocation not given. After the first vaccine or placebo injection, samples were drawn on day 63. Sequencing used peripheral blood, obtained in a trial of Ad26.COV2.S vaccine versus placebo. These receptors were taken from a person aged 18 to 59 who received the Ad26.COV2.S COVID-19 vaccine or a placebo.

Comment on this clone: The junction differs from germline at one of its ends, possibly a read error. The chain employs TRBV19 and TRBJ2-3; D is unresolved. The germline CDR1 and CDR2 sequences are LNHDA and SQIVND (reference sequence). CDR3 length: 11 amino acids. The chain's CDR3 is CASSIEGPLLF. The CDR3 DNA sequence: TGTGCCAGTAGTATAGAGGGCCCTCTCCTCTTT.

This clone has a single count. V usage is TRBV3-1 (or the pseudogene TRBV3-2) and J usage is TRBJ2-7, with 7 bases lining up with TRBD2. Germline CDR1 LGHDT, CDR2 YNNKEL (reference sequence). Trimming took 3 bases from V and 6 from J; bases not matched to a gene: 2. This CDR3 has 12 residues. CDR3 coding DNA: TGTGCCAGCAGCCAGGGAGGGGTCGAGCAGTACTTC. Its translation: CASSQGGVEQYF.

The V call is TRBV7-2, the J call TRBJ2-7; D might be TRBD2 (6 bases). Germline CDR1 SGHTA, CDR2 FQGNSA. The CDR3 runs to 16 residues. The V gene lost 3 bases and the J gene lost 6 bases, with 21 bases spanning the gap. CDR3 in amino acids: CASSFYGSGQHGEQYF. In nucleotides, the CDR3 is TGTGCCAGCAGCTTTTACGGGAGCGGGCAGCACGGCGAGCAGTACTTC.

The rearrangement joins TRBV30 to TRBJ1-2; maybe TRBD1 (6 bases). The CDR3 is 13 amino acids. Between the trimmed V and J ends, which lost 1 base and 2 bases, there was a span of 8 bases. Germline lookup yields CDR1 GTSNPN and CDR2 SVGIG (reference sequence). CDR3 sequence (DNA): TGTGCCTGGAGTGACAGGGTAAACTATGGCTACACCTTC. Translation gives CAWSDRVNYGYTF.

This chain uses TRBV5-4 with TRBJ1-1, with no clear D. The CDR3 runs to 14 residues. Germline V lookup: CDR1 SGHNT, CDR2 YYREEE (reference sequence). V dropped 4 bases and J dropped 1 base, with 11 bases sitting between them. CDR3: CASSHRDKNTEAFF. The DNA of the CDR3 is TGTGCCAGCAGCCACCGAGACAAGAACACTGAAGCTTTCTTT.

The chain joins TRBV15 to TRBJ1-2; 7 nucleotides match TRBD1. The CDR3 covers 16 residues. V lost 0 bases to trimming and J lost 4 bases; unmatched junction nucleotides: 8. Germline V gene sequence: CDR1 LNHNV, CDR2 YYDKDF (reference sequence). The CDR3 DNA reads TGTGCCACCAGCAGAGAAGGGGGCAGGGACCCCTATGGCTACACCTTC. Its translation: CATSREGGRDPYGYTF.

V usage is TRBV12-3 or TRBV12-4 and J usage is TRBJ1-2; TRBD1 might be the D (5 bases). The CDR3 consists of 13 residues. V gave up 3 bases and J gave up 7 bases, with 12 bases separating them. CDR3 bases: TGTGCCAGCAGTTTGACAGAAGGGAGTGGCTACACCTTC. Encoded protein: CASSLTEGSGYTF.

CDR3 DNA: TGTGCCAGCAGTAGGGAACATTCTCACACAGATACGCAGTATTTT. Translating gives CASSREHSHTDTQYF. The chain links TRBV2 to TRBJ2-3; D call uncertain. The CDR3 spans 15 residues. Germline lookup yields CDR1 SNHLY and CDR2 FYNNEI. Trimming removed 5 bases from V and 2 bases from J, with 14 bases in between. Complete variable domain (other parts from reference TRBV2 and TRBJ2-3): EPEVTQTPSHQVTQMGQEVILRCVPISNHLYFYWYRQILGQKVEFLVSFYNNEISEKSEIFDDQFSVERPDGSNFTLKIRSTKLEDSAMYFCASSREHSHTDTQYFGPGTRLTVL.

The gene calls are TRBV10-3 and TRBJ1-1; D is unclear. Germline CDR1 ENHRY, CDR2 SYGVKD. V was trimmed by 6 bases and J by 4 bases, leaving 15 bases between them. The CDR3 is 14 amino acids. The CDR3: CAIRNAAEGTEAFF. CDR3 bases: TGTGCCATCAGAAACGCCGCGGAGGGCACTGAAGCTTTCTTT.

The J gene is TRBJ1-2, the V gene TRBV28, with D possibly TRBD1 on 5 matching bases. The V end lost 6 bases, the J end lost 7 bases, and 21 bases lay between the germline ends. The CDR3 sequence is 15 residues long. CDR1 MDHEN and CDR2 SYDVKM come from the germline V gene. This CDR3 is CASSGWDGRWGGYTF. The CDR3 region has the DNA TGTGCCAGCAGCGGATGGGACGGGAGGTGGGGTGGCTACACCTTC.

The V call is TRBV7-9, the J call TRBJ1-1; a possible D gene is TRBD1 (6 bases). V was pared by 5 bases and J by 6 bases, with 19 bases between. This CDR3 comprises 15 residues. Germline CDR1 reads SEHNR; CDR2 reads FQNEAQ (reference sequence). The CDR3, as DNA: TGTGCCAGCAGCGCTCCGCCTCGGGGGCTTCCTGAAGCTTTCTTT. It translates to CASSAPPRGLPEAFF.

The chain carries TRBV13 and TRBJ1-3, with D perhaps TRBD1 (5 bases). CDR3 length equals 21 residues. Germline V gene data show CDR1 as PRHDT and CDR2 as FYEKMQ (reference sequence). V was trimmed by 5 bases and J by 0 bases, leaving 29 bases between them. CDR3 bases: TGTGCCAGCAGCCTCACCTCCCTGGCCCTCGGGGGACTCAACTCTGGAAACACCATATATTTT. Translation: CASSLTSLALGGLNSGNTIYF.

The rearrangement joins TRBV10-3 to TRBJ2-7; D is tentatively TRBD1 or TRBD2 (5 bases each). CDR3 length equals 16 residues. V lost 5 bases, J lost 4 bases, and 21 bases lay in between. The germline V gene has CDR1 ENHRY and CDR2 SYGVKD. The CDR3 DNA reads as TGTGCCATCAGTTCCATCGGCAGGGCGGGCATGTACGAGCAGTACGTC. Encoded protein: CAISSIGRAGMYEQYV.

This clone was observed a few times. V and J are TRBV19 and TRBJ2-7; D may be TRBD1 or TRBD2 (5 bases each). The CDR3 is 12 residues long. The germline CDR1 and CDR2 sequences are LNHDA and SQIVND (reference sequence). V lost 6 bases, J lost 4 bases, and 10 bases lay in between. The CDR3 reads CASSDGAYEQYF. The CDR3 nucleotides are TGTGCCAGTAGCGACGGGGCTTACGAGCAGTACTTC.

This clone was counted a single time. CDR3 loop: CASSRSGGDTQYF. Written as DNA, the CDR3 is TGTGCCAGCAGCCGCTCCGGGGGGGATACGCAGTATTTT. J is TRBJ2-3 and V is TRBV4-2, with 7 bases fitting TRBD2. The V gene's germline CDR1 is LGHNA and CDR2 YNFKEQ. CDR3 length: 13 residues. The V gene end was trimmed by 4 bases and the J gene end by 6 bases; junction bases not matched to a gene: 4.

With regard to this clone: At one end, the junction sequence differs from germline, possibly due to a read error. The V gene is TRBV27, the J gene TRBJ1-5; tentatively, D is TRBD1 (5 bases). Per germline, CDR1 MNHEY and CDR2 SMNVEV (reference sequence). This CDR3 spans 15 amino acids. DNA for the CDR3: TGTGCCAGCAGATTATCTTGGGACCCTGGTCAGCCCCAGCATTTT. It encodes CASRLSWDPGQPQHF.

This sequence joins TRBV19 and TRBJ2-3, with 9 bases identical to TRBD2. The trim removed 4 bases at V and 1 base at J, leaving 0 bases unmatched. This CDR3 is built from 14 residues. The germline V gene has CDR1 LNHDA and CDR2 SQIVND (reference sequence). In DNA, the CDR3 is TGTGCCAGTAGTAAGCGGGAGGGCACAGATACGCAGTATTTT. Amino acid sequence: CASSKREGTDTQYF.

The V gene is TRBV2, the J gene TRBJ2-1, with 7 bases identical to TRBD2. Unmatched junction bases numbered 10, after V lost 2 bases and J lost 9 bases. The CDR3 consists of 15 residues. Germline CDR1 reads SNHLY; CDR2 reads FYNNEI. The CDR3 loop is CASSESRLAAAEQFF. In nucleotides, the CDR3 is TGTGCCAGCAGTGAATCCCGACTAGCTGCGGCTGAGCAGTTCTTC.

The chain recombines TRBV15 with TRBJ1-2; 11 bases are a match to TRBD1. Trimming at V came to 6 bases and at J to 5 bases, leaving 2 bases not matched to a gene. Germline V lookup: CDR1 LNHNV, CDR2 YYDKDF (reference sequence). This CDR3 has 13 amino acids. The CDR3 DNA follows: TGTGCCACCAGAAGGGACAGGGGGTATGGCTACACCTTC. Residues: CATRRDRGYGYTF.

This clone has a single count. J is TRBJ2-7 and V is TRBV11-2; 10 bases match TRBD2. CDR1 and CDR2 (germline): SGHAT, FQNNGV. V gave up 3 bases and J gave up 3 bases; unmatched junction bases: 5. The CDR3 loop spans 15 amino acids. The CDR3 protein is CASSFLAGALYEQYF. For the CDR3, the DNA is TGTGCCAGCAGCTTCCTAGCGGGGGCCCTCTACGAGCAGTACTTC.

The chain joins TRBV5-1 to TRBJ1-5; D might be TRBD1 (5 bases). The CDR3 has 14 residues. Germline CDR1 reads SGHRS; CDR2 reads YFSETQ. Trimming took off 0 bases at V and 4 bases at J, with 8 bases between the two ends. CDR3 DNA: TGCGCCAGCAGCTTGGAGGCAGGGAATCAGCCCCAGCATTTT. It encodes CASSLEAGNQPQHF.

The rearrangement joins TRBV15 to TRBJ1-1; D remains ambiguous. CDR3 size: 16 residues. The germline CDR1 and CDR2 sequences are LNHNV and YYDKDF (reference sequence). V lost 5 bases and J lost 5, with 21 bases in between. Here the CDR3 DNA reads TGTGCCACCAGCCCCCGGGTCTGGGAATTGGGGACTGAAGCTTTCTTT. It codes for CATSPRVWELGTEAFF.

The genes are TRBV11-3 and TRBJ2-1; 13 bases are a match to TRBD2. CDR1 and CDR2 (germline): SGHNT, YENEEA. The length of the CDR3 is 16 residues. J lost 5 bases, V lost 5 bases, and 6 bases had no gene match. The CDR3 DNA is TGTGCCAGCAGCGGACGGACTAGCGGGGGCAACAATGAGCAGTTCTTC. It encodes CASSGRTSGGNNEQFF.

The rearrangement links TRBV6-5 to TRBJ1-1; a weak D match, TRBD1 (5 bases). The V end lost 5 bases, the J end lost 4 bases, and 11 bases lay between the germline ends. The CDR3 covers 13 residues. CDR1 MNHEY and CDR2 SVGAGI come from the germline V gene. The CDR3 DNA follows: TGTGCCAGCAGTCGGGGCCCAGGCACTGAAGCTTTCTTT. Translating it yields CASSRGPGTEAFF.

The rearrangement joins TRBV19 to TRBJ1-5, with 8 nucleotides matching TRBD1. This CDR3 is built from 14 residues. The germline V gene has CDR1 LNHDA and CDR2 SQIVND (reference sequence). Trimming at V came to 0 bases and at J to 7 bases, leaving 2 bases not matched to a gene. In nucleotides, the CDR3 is TGTGCCAGTAGTATAGAGGCAGGGGGCCAGCCCCAGCATTTT. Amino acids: CASSIEAGGQPQHF.

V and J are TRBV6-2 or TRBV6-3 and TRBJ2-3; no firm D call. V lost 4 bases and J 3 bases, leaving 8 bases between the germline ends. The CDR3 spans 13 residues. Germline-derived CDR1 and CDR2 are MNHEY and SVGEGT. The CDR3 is CASSFLRTDTQYF. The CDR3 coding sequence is TGTGCCAGCAGTTTCCTGCGGACAGATACGCAGTATTTT.

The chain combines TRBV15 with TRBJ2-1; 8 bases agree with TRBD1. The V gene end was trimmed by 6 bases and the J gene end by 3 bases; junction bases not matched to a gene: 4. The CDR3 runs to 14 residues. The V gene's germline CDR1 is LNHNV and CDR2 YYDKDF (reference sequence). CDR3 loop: CATSTDRVYNEQFF. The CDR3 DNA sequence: TGTGCCACCAGTACGGACAGGGTCTACAATGAGCAGTTCTTC.

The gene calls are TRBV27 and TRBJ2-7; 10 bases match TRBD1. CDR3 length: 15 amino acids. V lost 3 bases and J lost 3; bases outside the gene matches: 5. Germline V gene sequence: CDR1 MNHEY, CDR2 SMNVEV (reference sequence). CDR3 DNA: TGTGCCAGCAGTTTTGGGGGACAGGGGAACTACGAGCAGTACTTC. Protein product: CASSFGGQGNYEQYF.

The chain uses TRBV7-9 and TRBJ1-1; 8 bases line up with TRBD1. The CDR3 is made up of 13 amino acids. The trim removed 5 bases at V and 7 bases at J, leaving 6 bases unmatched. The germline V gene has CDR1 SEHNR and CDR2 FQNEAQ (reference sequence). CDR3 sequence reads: CASSDGTGGEAFF. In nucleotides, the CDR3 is TGTGCCAGCAGCGATGGGACAGGAGGTGAAGCTTTCTTT.

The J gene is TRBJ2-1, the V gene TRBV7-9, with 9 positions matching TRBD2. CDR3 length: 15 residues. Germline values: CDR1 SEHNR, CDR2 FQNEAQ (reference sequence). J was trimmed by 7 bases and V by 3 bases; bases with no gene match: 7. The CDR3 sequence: CASSLREGLRNEQFF. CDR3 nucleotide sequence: TGTGCCAGCAGCTTGCGGGAGGGCCTAAGGAATGAGCAGTTCTTC.

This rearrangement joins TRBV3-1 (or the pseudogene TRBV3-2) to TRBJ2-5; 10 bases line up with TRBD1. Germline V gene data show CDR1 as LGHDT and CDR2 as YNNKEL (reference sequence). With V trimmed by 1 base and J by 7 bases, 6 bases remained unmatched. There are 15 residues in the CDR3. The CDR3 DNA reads TGTGCCAGCAGCCAAGGTCCCGGGACAGGGGCGACCCAGTACTTC. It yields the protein CASSQGPGTGATQYF.